Presented here are 27 T cell receptor beta chains from one specimen sequenced in a study of blood T cells in healthy people across ages. Using a J-beta primer mix together with a sample-barcoded 5' primer, a second PCR was run for roughly 7 to 12 cycles. TCRdb reprocessed the 5' RACE reads with MiXCR, giving one entry per CDR3 protein. The sample has about 1.6 million distinct CDR3 sequences, about 31% seen once. The sequenced sample was blood. These receptors all stem from a woman aged 25 to 39 in good health.

CDR3 bases: TGCGCCAGCAGGGAGACAGGAAACACCATATATTTT. As protein: CASRETGNTIYF. The chain uses TRBV10-2 and TRBJ1-3; D unclear. Germline CDR1 and CDR2: WSHSY and SAAADI. Trimming cost V 6 bases and J 4 bases, with 7 bases left between them. This CDR3 has 12 residues.

The CDR3 here is CASSQRGARGYGYTF. The CDR3 region has the DNA TGTGCCAGCAGCCAAAGGGGTGCCAGGGGCTATGGCTACACCTTC. This chain uses TRBV3-1 with TRBJ1-2; TRBD1 might be the D (6 bases). V lost 2 bases to trimming and J lost 4 bases, with 14 bases between them. CDR3 length equals 15 residues. Germline-derived CDR1 and CDR2 are LGHDT and YNNKEL (reference sequence).

The chain uses TRBV9 and TRBJ1-5; no definite D call. This CDR3 spans 13 amino acids. CDR1 SGDLS and CDR2 YYNGEE come from the germline V gene. Trimming cost V 3 bases and J 4 bases, with 8 bases left between them. The CDR3 region has the DNA TGTGCCAGCAGCGCCGATGGAAATCAGCCCCAGCATTTT. Translating it yields CASSADGNQPQHF.

This clonotype was observed a few times. The chain links TRBV4-2 to TRBJ2-5; TRBD2 aligns across 8 bases. The CDR3 consists of 15 residues. The V gene's germline CDR1 is LGHNA and CDR2 YNFKEQ. The V and J ends lost 2 bases and 3 bases, in that order; junction bases with no gene match: 5. CDR3 residues: CASSQFGGEEETQYF. CDR3 DNA sequence: TGTGCCAGCAGCCAATTCGGGGGGGAGGAAGAGACCCAGTACTTC.

The sample holds a few counts of this clonotype. The chain joins TRBV20-1 to TRBJ2-7; D is unclear. The CDR3 loop spans 12 amino acids. From germline, CDR1 is DFQATT and CDR2 SNEGSKA (reference sequence). Trimming took off 2 bases at V and 2 bases at J, with 7 bases between the two ends. CDR3 sequence reads: CSARFQTYEQYF. CDR3 bases: TGCAGTGCTAGATTCCAAACCTACGAGCAGTACTTC.

This clonotype has just one count. The J gene is TRBJ1-2, the V gene TRBV28; 7 positions match TRBD1. Germline CDR1 reads MDHEN; CDR2 reads SYDVKM. V lost 5 bases to trimming and J lost 5 bases; unmatched junction nucleotides: 23. The CDR3 has 19 residues. The CDR3, as DNA: TGTGCCAGCAGTCCATCCCGGGGGACAGCAGGTCGGGGTAGTTATGGCTACACCTTC. It translates to CASSPSRGTAGRGSYGYTF.

The count of this clonotype is one. The chain uses TRBV19 and TRBJ2-3, with D maybe TRBD2 (6 bases). Germline loops: CDR1 LNHDA, CDR2 SQIVND (reference sequence). The CDR3 has 12 amino acids. The V end lost 2 bases, the J end lost 12 bases, and 12 bases lay between the germline ends. The CDR3 spells CASSIPGTSQYF. In DNA form, the CDR3 reads TGTGCCAGTAGTATACCCGGGACTTCTCAGTATTTT.

The genes are TRBV2 and TRBJ2-3, with 7 bases matching TRBD2. V was clipped by 8 bases and J by 0 bases; unmatched bases: 5. This CDR3 has 14 residues. The germline V gene encodes CDR1 SNHLY and CDR2 FYNNEI. CDR3: CASVRESSTDTQYF. CDR3 DNA: TGTGCCAGCGTGCGGGAGTCGAGCACAGATACGCAGTATTTT.

This chain uses TRBV9 with TRBJ1-2, with 8 nucleotides matching TRBD1. The CDR3 has 16 residues. CDR1 and CDR2 from the germline V gene are SGDLS and YYNGEE. Unmatched junction bases numbered 6, after V lost 0 bases and J lost 2 bases. For the CDR3, the DNA is TGTGCCAGCAGCGTAGCTATGGGACAGGACAACTATGGCTACACCTTC. Translating it yields CASSVAMGQDNYGYTF.

This clonotype was observed a handful of times. This rearrangement joins TRBV20-1 to TRBJ2-7, with 10 nucleotides matching TRBD2. This CDR3 has 18 amino acids. Unmatched junction bases numbered 12, after V lost 0 bases and J lost 1 base. CDR1 and CDR2 (germline): DFQATT, SNEGSKA (reference sequence). CDR3 residues: CSARDLRGGLAVSYEQYF. In DNA form, the CDR3 reads TGCAGTGCTAGAGATCTTAGAGGAGGACTAGCGGTTTCCTACGAGCAGTACTTC.

The chain couples TRBV20-1 to TRBJ1-6; possible D gene TRBD1, 5 bases. The CDR3 is 15 residues long. The germline gives CDR1 DFQATT, CDR2 SNEGSKA (reference sequence). Trimming took off 5 bases at V and 8 bases at J, with 19 bases between the two ends. CDR3 residues: CSARSLGGRDSPLHF. The CDR3 DNA is TGCAGTGCTCGGTCCTTGGGTGGCAGGGATTCACCCCTCCACTTT.

CDR3 in DNA: TGCAGTGCTAGAGATCAAGGCGGAGCCTCCTACGAGCAGTACTTC. Residues: CSARDQGGASYEQYF. The rearrangement links TRBV20-1 to TRBJ2-7; D gene uncertain. This CDR3 comprises 15 residues. With 0 bases removed from V and 0 bases from J, the gap between germline ends came to 12 bases. Germline V gene lookup returns CDR1 DFQATT and CDR2 SNEGSKA (reference sequence).

This clonotype was detected a few times. CDR3 in amino acids: CASSSNTRTEAFF. The CDR3 DNA reads as TGTGCCAGCAGCAGTAATACACGGACTGAAGCTTTCTTT. The V gene is TRBV12-3 or TRBV12-4, the J gene TRBJ1-1, with D uncertain. The CDR3 totals 13 residues. Trimming removed 6 bases from V and 5 bases from J, with 13 bases in between.

V gene TRBV7-9 combines with J gene TRBJ2-3; 8 nucleotides align to TRBD2. CDR1 SEHNR and CDR2 FQNEAQ come from the germline V gene (reference sequence). The length of the CDR3 is 15 residues. Trimming cost V 0 bases and J 7 bases; bases outside gene matches: 6. CDR3 sequence: CASSLASGTSNTQYF. CDR3 sequence (DNA): TGTGCCAGCAGCTTAGCTAGCGGGACTTCGAATACGCAGTATTTT.

This clonotype was picked up many times. The V and J genes are TRBV7-6 and TRBJ2-5, with a possible D match to TRBD1 (6 bases). The V end lost 5 bases, the J end lost 7 bases, and 14 bases lay between the germline ends. CDR3 length equals 13 residues. The germline gives CDR1 SGHVS, CDR2 FNYEAQ. In DNA, the CDR3 is TGTGCCAGCAGCCCTAGGGACACCACGACCCAGTACTTC. Its protein product is CASSPRDTTTQYF. Drawing the rest from reference TRBV7-6 and TRBJ2-5, the complete variable domain is GAGVSQSPRYKVTKRGQDVALRCDPISGHVSLYWYRQALGQGPEFLTYFNYEAQQDKSGLPNDRFSAERPEGSISTLTIQRTEQRDSAMYRCASSPRDTTTQYFGPGTRLLVL.

This clonotype was detected only a few times. The V gene is TRBV27, the J gene TRBJ2-7; TRBD2 agrees at 9 bases. The CDR3 runs to 15 residues. With 5 bases clipped from V and 4 bases from J, the junction kept 9 bases outside the gene matches. Germline loops: CDR1 MNHEY, CDR2 SMNVEV (reference sequence). CDR3 DNA sequence: TGTGCCAGCAGTATCGGGGCTAGCGGGATTTACGAGCAGTACTTC. Translated, it gives CASSIGASGIYEQYF.

This clonotype was seen a few times. The chain recombines TRBV20-1 with TRBJ2-7; 8 nucleotides align to TRBD2. CDR1 is DFQATT and CDR2 is SNEGSKA in the germline V gene (reference sequence). There are 13 residues in the CDR3. With V trimmed by 3 bases and J by 7 bases, 8 bases remained unmatched. CDR3 DNA sequence: TGCAGTGCTAGTTTTGCGGGAGGTCGTGAGCAGTACTTC. Protein product: CSASFAGGREQYF.

The chain carries TRBV12-3 or TRBV12-4 and TRBJ2-1; TRBD1 is a possible D gene (6 bases). CDR3 length equals 15 residues. The V and J ends lost 3 bases and 13 bases respectively, with 22 bases between them. CDR3 DNA: TGTGCCAGCAGTTTCCTAGGGGGAAAATTTCGTGATCAGTTCTTC. Its translation: CASSFLGGKFRDQFF.

This clonotype was recorded at least ten times. V gene TRBV20-1 combines with J gene TRBJ2-3; TRBD2 matches 9 bases. CDR1 is DFQATT, CDR2 SNEGSKA, per germline (reference sequence). The CDR3 loop spans 15 amino acids. Trimming cost V 4 bases and J 3 bases; bases outside gene matches: 8. The CDR3 DNA reads as TGCAGTGCTATGTTGCGGGAGGGATGGACAGATACGCAGTATTTT. This encodes CSAMLREGWTDTQYF.

The rearrangement uses TRBV20-1 and TRBJ2-3; TRBD2 matches 12 bases. This CDR3 is 17 amino acids long. Germline V lookup: CDR1 DFQATT, CDR2 SNEGSKA (reference sequence). Losses at the gene ends were 1 base for V and 2 bases for J; bases not matched to a gene: 7. CDR3 sequence: CSARGRTSGDYTDTQYF. DNA for the CDR3: TGCAGTGCTAGAGGTAGGACTAGCGGGGACTACACAGATACGCAGTATTTT.

A word on this clonotype: The CDR3 ends on some other residue instead of the conserved phenylalanine or tryptophan, so this is likely a read error. The genes are TRBV7-9 and TRBJ2-5; the match to TRBD1 covers 10 bases. V lost 5 bases to trimming and J lost 5 bases; unmatched junction nucleotides: 8. Germline CDR1 SEHNR, CDR2 FQNEAQ (reference sequence). There are 15 residues in the CDR3. The CDR3, as DNA: TGTGCCAGCAGCAACCGGGACAGGGGCCCCGAGACCCAGTACTGC. It is translated as CASSNRDRGPETQYC.

As to this clonotype: The junction shows a germline mismatch at one end, possibly a read error. This chain connects TRBV20-1 to TRBJ2-4; D possibly corresponds to TRBD1 (5 bases). In germline, CDR1 is DFQATT, CDR2 SNEGSKA (reference sequence). The CDR3 has 12 residues. This chain's CDR3 is CSAVLAGPLGIF. As DNA, the CDR3 is TGCAGTGCCGTCCTGGCAGGGCCCCTTGGAATCTTC.

Only a few counts were recorded for this clonotype. The rearrangement uses TRBV10-3 and TRBJ2-1; 7 nucleotides line up with TRBD2. V lost 11 bases to trimming and J lost 6 bases; unmatched junction nucleotides: 13. Germline V CDR1 and CDR2: ENHRY, SYGVKD. This CDR3 spans 14 amino acids. The CDR3 sequence: CACSSGDPSNEQFF. The CDR3 DNA reads as TGTGCCTGTTCTAGCGGAGATCCTAGCAATGAGCAGTTCTTC.

This clonotype turned up a few times. The rearrangement links TRBV20-1 to TRBJ2-7; no clear D. The CDR3 has 13 amino acids. The ends were cut back, 1 base at V and 5 bases at J, with 12 bases in the middle. Germline V gene data show CDR1 as DFQATT and CDR2 as SNEGSKA (reference sequence). The CDR3 reads CSARVPRPNEQYF. The CDR3 coding sequence is TGCAGTGCTAGAGTTCCTCGGCCGAACGAGCAGTACTTC.

This clonotype has just a few counts. The chain couples TRBV4-1 to TRBJ1-5; D uncertain. The V end lost 2 bases, the J end lost 4 bases, and 6 bases lay between the germline ends. Germline V gene sequence: CDR1 MGHRA, CDR2 YSYEKL. The CDR3 loop spans 13 amino acids. CDR3 residues: CASSQWQNQPQHF. The DNA for the CDR3 is TGCGCCAGCAGCCAATGGCAGAATCAGCCCCAGCATTTT.

The chain carries TRBV7-9 and TRBJ1-3, with D maybe TRBD1 (6 bases). The V end was cut by 5 bases, the J end by 0 bases, with 20 bases between. The CDR3 length is 18 residues. Germline values: CDR1 SEHNR, CDR2 FQNEAQ (reference sequence). In DNA form, the CDR3 reads TGTGCCAGCAGCAGCCCGCGGGGGGCGCACCCCTCTGGAAACACCATATATTTT. It specifies CASSSPRGAHPSGNTIYF.

The V call is TRBV10-2, the J call TRBJ2-3, with no clear D. CDR3 length: 16 amino acids. Trimming left V 5 bases short and J 0 bases short, with 15 bases between. CDR1 is WSHSY, CDR2 SAAADI, per germline. The CDR3 here is CASSPDQTSSTDTQYF. In DNA, the CDR3 is TGCGCCAGCAGTCCGGACCAAACTTCTAGCACAGATACGCAGTATTTT.